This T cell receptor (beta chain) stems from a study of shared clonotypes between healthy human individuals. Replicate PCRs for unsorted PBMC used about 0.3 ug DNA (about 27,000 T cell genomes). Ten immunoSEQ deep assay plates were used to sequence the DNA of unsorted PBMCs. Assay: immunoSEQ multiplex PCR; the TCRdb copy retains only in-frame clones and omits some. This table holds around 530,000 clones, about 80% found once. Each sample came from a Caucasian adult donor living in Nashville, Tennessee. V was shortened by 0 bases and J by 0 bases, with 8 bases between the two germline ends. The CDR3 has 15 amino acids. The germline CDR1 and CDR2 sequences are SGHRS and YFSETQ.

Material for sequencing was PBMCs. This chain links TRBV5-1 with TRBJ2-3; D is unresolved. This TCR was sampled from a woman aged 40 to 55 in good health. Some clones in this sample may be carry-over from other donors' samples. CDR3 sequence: CASSLGAISTDTQYF. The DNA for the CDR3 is TGCGCCAGCAGCTTGGGAGCTATAAGCACAGATACGCAGTATTTT.